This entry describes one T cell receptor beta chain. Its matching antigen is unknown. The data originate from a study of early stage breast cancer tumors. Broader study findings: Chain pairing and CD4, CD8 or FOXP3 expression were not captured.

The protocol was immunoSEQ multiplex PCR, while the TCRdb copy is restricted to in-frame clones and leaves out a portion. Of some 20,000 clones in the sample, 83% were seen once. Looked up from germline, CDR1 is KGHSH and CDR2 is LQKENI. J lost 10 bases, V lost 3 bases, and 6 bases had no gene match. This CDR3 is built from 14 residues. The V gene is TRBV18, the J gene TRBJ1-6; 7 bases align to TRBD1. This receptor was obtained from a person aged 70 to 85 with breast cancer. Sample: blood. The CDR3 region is CASSPGQEQSPLHF. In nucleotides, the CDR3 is TGTGCCAGCTCACCTGGACAGGAACAATCACCCCTCCACTTT. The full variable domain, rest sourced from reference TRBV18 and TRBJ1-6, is NAGVMQNPRHLVRRRGQEARLRCSPMKGHSHVYWYRQLPEEGLKFMVYLQKENIIDESGMPKERFSAEFPKEGPSILRIQQVVRGDSAAYFCASSPGQEQSPLHFGNGTRLTVT.